This T cell receptor (beta chain) is drawn from a study of shared clonotypes between healthy human individuals (TCRdb year 2020). In the study overall: The cohort comprised two women and a few men aged 18 to 49 years. For each donor, CD4 naive and CD4 memory were each given three plates, CD8 naive was given two plates, and CD8 memory was given one plate. To estimate repertoire size and how much clonotypes are shared between individuals, the study performed deep sequencing of blood TCR repertoires from roughly five healthy adults. To increase sequencing depth and limit assay-specific biases, TCR repertoire library preparation and sequencing were carried out by different laboratories using diverse techniques. Per donor, leukapheresis produced somewhere between about 0.9 and 9 billion PBMCs.

The germline V gene (reference sequence) provides CDR1 SGHNT and CDR2 YYREEE. The CDR3 starts with the cysteine, ends with the phenylalanine, and has 15 residues. Only the CDR3 region is kept as DNA, spanning 45 bases read in frame from base 1. V gives up 4 bases and J gives up 0 bases, and the segment between their germline ends measures 11 bases. Using the deep immunoSEQ assay, multiplex PCR amplified TCR CDR3 regions from genomic DNA. Extracted genomic DNA from each cell subset was spread evenly across all wells of several immunoSEQ 96-well plates, with each plate serving as a replicate. For sorted subsets, each replicate PCR was loaded with 200 ng genomic DNA, equivalent to approximately 27,000 T cell genomes. Purified libraries were measured with a Qubit 3.0 fluorometer, size-checked on a Bioanalyzer 2100, and measured again with the KAPA Library Quantification kit. Each immunoSEQ 96-well plate was sequenced on its own single-read 150-cycle Illumina NextSeq 550 flow cell. Per the authors' processing: Because only junctional sequences without quality scores were contained in the immunoSEQ output, filtering matching that applied to full-length reads could not be performed. To assign V/J genes and CDR3, sequences were annotated against IMGT germline references using PyIR, a Python wrapper for IgBLAST v1.9. Reads were removed for weak V/J assignments (E-value above 1e-6), missing CDR3, stop codons, out-of-frame junctions, or ambiguous translated residues. V3J clonotypes were defined as sequences sharing an identical inferred V gene, J gene, and CDR3 amino acid sequence. Percentage overlap between repertoires was computed as shared unique clonotypes divided by the size of the smaller repertoire. Three approaches were used to assess repertoire richness: RTK rarefaction, the Chao1 estimator, and Recon v2.1 estimates of unobserved clonotypes. OLGA was used to compute generation probabilities for all TCRbeta clonotypes that the gDNA method yielded from four donors. Entries here come from immuneACCESS through TCRdb and include only in-frame sequences with V and J called. Some clones fail to appear in such tables; in the studies checked, an unresolved V gene covers under half of the shortfall, and the cause of the remainder is unknown. That table is the source of V, J and clone size, and D and trimming were worked out from the DNA. For this sample there are over 2 million clones; 85% to 95% appear just once. The ten largest clones add up to 0.9% to 1.3% of the sample.

What the research found in general, with its limitations: Across a handful of donors, around 5.4% of naive CD4, 3% to 4% of naive CD8, under 2.5% of memory CD4, and around 0.4% of memory CD8 clonotypes were shared. The small number of donors limited the genetic and exposure-history diversity represented. Only blood was sampled, and tissue TCR repertoires likely differ from those in blood. Even with the large sequencing depth, rarefaction of the sorted-subset datasets indicated that sequencing was incomplete. Pairwise subsampling led to the expectation that sequencing depth would affect the degree of clonotype sharing among donors. Clonotypes shared by all four sorted-subset donors showed higher generation probabilities than non-shared clonotypes. Naive subsets generally had larger estimated clonotype richness than memory subsets did.

CD8 naive samples were obtained by positive selection for CCR7 among CD45RO-negative cells, yielding a CD45RA+CCR7+ population from which TemRA cells were excluded. The donors were healthy, HIV-negative adults with no recently reported acute infections or vaccinations. Every donor was a Caucasian adult living in Nashville, Tennessee, USA. After blood collection by leukapheresis, PBMCs were isolated using Ficoll-Histopaque density gradient centrifugation and then cryopreserved in the vapor phase of liquid nitrogen. Purity and quantity of every magnetically sorted T cell population were checked by analytical flow cytometry. From each sorted fraction, genomic DNA was isolated and quantified by UV absorbance on a Nanodrop 2000c. As for this clone: What antigen it recognizes has not been identified. There are no base qualities to consult, and no much larger clone falls within one base.

The chain is made from TRBV5-4 and TRBJ1-3; TRBD1 is a weak D gene call, 5 bases matching. The sequenced sample was naive CD8+ T cells sorted from blood. Reading the label with the study, this specimen's cell subset or site is: CD45RA+CCR7+. The sequence derives from a man younger than 30 in good health. The CDR3 amino acid sequence is: CASSLSGGSGNTIYF. The DNA reads as follows: TGTGCCAGCAGCCTCTCGGGGGGCTCTGGAAACACCATATATTTT.